Sequencing of this T cell receptor (beta chain) was carried out in a study of blood T cells in healthy people across ages. A second PCR, run for roughly 7 to 11 cycles, used a sample-barcoded 5' primer plus a J-beta primer mix. A template-switch adaptor that had 12 random nucleotides put a tag on each cDNA molecule. Each CDR3 protein is one row after TCRdb ran MiXCR on the 5' RACE reads. Of 540,000 or so distinct CDR3 sequences listed, about 45% are singletons. Trimming took off 0 bases at V and 1 base at J, with 6 bases between the two ends. The germline CDR1 and CDR2 sequences are MGHRA and YSYEKL. The CDR3 extends over 14 amino acids. This clonotype was counted between two and nine times.

This chain links TRBV4-1 with TRBJ1-2, with D possibly TRBD1 on 5 matching bases. Material for sequencing was blood. The TCR originated in a man older than 75 in good health. CDR3 nucleotide sequence: TGCGCCAGCAGCCAAGAGGGGCTTAACTATGGCTACACCTTC. It encodes CASSQEGLNYGYTF.